Shown below are 4 T cell receptor beta chains from a single sample sequenced in a study of CD8 T cells in ankylosing spondylitis. Each CDR3 protein is one row after TCRdb ran MiXCR on the 5' RACE reads. The data contain about 130,000 distinct CDR3 sequences, 9.3% of them singletons. The sequenced material came from blood, either unsorted or a sorted T cell fraction (not recorded which). These receptors all come from a male donor with ankylosing spondylitis or in good health (not recorded which).

This clonotype was counted between two and nine times. The V call is TRBV6-2 or TRBV6-3, the J call TRBJ2-5; D not resolved. V was trimmed by 5 bases and J by 1 base, leaving 11 bases between them. The length of the CDR3 is 14 residues. Looked up from germline, CDR1 is MNHEY and CDR2 is SVGEGT. The CDR3 here is CASSPFGSQETQYF. The CDR3 nucleotides read TGTGCCAGCAGTCCCTTCGGTAGCCAAGAGACCCAGTACTTC.

This clonotype was seen many times. The rearrangement links TRBV5-6 to TRBJ2-2; 8 nucleotides match TRBD1. Trimming removed 4 bases from V and 4 bases from J; junction bases left unmatched: 6. From germline, CDR1 is SGHDT and CDR2 YYEEEE. CDR3 length: 15 residues. In DNA, the CDR3 is TGTGCCAGCAGCGTCGGGACAGGACGCACCGGGGAGCTGTTTTTT. Its protein is CASSVGTGRTGELFF.

Ten or more counts support this clonotype. The rearrangement uses TRBV20-1 and TRBJ2-3; unclear D gene. V shed 2 bases and J shed 2 bases, with 5 bases lying between them. The CDR3 has 12 residues. Per the germline V gene, CDR1 is DFQATT and CDR2 is SNEGSKA (reference sequence). This CDR3 reads CSARPITDTQYF. The CDR3 DNA reads as TGCAGTGCTAGACCTATCACAGATACGCAGTATTTT.

Ten or more counts support this clonotype. This chain uses TRBV7-3 with TRBJ2-1; TRBD2 agrees at 13 bases. The CDR3 totals 18 residues. From germline, CDR1 is SGHTA and CDR2 FQGTGA. V trimming: 0 bases; J trimming: 7 bases; junction bases outside the gene matches: 9. Written as DNA, the CDR3 is TGTGCCAGCAGCTTAACACCCGGACTAGCGGGAGTTGGGAATGAGCAGTTCTTC. Encoded protein: CASSLTPGLAGVGNEQFF.